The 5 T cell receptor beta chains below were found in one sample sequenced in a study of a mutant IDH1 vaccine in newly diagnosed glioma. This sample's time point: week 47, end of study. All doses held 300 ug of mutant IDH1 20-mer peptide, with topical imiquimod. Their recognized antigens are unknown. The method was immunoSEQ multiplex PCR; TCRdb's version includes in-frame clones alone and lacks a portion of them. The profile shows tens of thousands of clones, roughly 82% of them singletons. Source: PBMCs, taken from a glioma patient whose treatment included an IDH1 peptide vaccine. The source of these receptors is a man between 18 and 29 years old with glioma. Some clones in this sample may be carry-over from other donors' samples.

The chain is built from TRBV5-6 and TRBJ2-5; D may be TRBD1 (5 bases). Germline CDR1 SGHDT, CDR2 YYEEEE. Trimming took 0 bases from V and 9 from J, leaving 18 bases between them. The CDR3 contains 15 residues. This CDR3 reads CASSLGGLTTGAQYF. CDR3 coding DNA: TGTGCCAGCAGCTTGGGGGGCCTGACAACTGGGGCCCAGTACTTC.

The CDR3 reads CASSIGLAGGRNEQFF. CDR3 DNA: TGTGCCAGTAGTATCGGACTAGCGGGAGGTCGGAATGAGCAGTTCTTC. The chain combines TRBV19 with TRBJ2-1, with 14 bases matching TRBD2. J gave up 7 bases and V 3 bases, and 5 bases lay outside the gene matches. CDR3 length: 16 residues. Germline V gene data show CDR1 as LNHDA and CDR2 as SQIVND (reference sequence).

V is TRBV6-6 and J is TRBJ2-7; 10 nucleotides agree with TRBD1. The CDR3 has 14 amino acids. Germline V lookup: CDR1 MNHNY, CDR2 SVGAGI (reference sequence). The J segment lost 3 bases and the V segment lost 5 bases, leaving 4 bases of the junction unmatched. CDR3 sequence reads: CASSGRDRGYEQYF. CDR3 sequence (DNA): TGTGCCAGCAGTGGACGGGACAGGGGCTACGAGCAGTACTTC.

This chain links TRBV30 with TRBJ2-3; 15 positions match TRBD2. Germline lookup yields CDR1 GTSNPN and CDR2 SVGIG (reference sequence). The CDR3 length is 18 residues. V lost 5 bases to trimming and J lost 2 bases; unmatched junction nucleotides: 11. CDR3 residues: CAWAGTSGGTFPTDTQYF. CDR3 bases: TGTGCCTGGGCCGGGACTAGCGGGGGGACATTCCCCACAGATACGCAGTATTTT.

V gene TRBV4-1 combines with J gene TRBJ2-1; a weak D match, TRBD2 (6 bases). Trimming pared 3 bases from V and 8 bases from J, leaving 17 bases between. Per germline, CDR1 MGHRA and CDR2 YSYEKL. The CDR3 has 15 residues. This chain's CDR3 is CASSHSPLGDYEQFF. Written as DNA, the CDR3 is TGCGCCAGCAGCCACTCACCTCTAGGGGACTATGAGCAGTTCTTC.